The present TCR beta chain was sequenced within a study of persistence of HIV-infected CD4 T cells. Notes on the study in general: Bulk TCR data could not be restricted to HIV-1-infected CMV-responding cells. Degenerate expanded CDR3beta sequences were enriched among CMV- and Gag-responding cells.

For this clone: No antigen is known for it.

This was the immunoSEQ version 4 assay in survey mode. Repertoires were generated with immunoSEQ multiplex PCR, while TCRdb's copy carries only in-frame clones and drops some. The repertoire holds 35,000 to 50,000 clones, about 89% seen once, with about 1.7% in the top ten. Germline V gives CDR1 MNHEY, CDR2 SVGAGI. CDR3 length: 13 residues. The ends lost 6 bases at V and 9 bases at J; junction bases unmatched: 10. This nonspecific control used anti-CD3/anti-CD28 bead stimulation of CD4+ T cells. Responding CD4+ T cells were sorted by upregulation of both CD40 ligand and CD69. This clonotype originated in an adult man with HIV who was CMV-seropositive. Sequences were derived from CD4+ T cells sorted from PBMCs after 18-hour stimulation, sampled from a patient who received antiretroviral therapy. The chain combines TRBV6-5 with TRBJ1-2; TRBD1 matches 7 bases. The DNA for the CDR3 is TGTGCCAGCAGATCAGGGGGGATGAGGAGCTACACCTTC. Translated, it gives CASRSGGMRSYTF.